The clone carrying this T cell receptor beta chain was detected only once. The protocol was immunoSEQ multiplex PCR, while the TCRdb copy is restricted to in-frame clones and leaves out a portion. The sample yields 150,000 to 200,000 clones, over 90% seen once. The germline CDR1 and CDR2 sequences are SGHRS and YFSETQ. This CDR3 region has 15 residues. V dropped 5 bases and J dropped 4 bases, with 16 bases sitting between them. The source of the sample is a study of blood T cell repertoires in COVID-19. The TCR comes from a woman aged 60-70 years with COVID-19, enrolled during active disease. This sequence joins TRBV5-1 and TRBJ2-1, with a weak D call TRBD2 (7 bases). Material: peripheral blood. CDR3 residues: CASRGGRGPYNEQFF. The CDR3 DNA reads TGCGCCAGCAGGGGTGGGCGGGGGCCGTACAATGAGCAGTTCTTC. The full variable domain, its missing parts supplied by reference TRBV5-1 and TRBJ2-1, is KAGVTQTPRYLIKTRGQQVTLSCSPISGHRSVSWYQQTPGQGLQFLFEYFSETQRNKGNFPGRFSGRQFSNSRSEMNVSTLELGDSALYLCASRGGRGPYNEQFFGPGTRLTVL.